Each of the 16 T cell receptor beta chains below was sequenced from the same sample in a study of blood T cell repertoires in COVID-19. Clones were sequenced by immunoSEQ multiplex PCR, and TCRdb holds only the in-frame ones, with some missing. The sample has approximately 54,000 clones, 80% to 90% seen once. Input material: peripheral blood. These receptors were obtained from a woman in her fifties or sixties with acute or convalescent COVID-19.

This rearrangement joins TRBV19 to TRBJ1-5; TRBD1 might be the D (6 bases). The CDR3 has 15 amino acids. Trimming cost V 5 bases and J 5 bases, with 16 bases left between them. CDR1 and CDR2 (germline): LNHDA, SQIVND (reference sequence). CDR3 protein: CASSLVQGAYQPQHF. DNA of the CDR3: TGTGCCAGTAGTTTGGTACAGGGCGCTTATCAGCCCCAGCATTTT.

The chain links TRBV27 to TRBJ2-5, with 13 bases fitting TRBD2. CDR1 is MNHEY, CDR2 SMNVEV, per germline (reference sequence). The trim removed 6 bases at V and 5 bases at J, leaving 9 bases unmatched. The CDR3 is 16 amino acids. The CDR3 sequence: CASSKLAGGFPETQYF. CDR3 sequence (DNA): TGTGCCAGCAGCAAACTAGCGGGAGGGTTCCCGGAGACCCAGTACTTC.

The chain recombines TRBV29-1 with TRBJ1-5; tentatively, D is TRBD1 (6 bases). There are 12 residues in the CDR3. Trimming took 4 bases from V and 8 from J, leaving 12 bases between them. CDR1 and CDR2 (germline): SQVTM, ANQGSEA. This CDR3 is CSVAGPGEPQHF. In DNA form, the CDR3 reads TGCAGCGTTGCGGGGCCAGGGGAGCCCCAGCATTTT.

The CDR3 loop reads CASSAYPGTGTRGYTF. Written as DNA, the CDR3 is TGTGCCAGCAGCGCCTACCCCGGGACAGGGACCCGAGGCTACACCTTC. The genes are TRBV9 and TRBJ1-2; TRBD1 matches 9 bases. The J segment lost 8 bases and the V segment lost 3 bases, leaving 14 bases of the junction unmatched. Germline lookup yields CDR1 SGDLS and CDR2 YYNGEE. This CDR3 contains 16 residues.

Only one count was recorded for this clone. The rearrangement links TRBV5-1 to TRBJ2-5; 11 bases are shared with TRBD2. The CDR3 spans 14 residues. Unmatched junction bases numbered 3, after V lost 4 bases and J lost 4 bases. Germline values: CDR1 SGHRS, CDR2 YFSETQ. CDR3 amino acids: CASSRLAGGETQYF. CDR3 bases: TGCGCCAGCAGCCGTCTAGCGGGAGGAGAGACCCAGTACTTC.

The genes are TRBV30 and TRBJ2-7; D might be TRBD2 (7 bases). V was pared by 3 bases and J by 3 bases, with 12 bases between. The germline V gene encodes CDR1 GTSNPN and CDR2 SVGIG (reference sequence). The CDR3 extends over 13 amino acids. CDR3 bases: TGTGCCTGGAGCCACGGGGGGCTCTACGAGCAGTACTTC. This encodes CAWSHGGLYEQYF.

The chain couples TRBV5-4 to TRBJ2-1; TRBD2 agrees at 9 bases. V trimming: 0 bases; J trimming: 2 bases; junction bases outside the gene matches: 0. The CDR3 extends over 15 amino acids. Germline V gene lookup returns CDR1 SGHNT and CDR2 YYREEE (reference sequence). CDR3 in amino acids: CASSLGLAAYNEQFF. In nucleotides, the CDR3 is TGTGCCAGCAGCTTGGGACTAGCGGCCTACAATGAGCAGTTCTTC. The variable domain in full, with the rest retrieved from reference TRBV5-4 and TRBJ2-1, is ETGVTQSPTHLIKTRGQQVTLRCSSQSGHNTVSWYQQALGQGPQFIFQYYREEENGRGNFPPRFSGLQFPNYSSELNVNALELDDSALYLCASSLGLAAYNEQFFGPGTRLTVL.

The CDR3 region has the DNA TGTGCCAGCAGCTTAGGCGGGGACCCCGGGGAGCTGTTTTTT. Protein sequence: CASSLGGDPGELFF. The chain is built from TRBV11-3 and TRBJ2-2; a possible D gene is TRBD2 (6 bases). Trimming removed 1 base from V and 6 bases from J, with 9 bases in between. In germline, CDR1 is SGHNT, CDR2 YENEEA. The length of the CDR3 is 14 residues.

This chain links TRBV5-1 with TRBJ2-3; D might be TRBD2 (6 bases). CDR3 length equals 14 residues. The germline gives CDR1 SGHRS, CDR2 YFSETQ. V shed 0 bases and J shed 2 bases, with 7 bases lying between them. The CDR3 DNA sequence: TGCGCCAGCAGCTTGGGCGGGATCACAGATACGCAGTATTTT. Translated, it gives CASSLGGITDTQYF.

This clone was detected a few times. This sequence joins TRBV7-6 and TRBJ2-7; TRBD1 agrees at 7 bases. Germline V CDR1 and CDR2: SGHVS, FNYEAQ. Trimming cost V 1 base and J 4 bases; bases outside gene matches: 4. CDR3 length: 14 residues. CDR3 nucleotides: TGTGCCAGCAGCTTAGATGGGGACAGTTACGAGCAGTACTTC. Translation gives CASSLDGDSYEQYF.

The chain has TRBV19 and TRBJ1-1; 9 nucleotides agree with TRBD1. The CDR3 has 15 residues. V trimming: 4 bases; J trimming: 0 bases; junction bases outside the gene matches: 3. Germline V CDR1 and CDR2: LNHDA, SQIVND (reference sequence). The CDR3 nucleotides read TGTGCCAGTAGTAACGGACAGGGGTTGAACACTGAAGCTTTCTTT. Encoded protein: CASSNGQGLNTEAFF.

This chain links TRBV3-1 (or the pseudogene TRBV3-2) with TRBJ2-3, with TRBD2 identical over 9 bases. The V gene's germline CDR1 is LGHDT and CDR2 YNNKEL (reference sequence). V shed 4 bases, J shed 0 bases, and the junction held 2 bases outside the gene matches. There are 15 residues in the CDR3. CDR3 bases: TGTGCCAGCAGCCCCACTAGCGGGAGCACAGATACGCAGTATTTT. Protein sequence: CASSPTSGSTDTQYF.

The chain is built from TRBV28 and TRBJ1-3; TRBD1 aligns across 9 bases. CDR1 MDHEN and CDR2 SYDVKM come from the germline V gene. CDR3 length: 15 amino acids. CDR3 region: CTATGGPPGGNTIYF. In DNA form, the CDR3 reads TGTACCGCCACAGGGGGCCCTCCGGGCGGAAACACCATATATTTT.

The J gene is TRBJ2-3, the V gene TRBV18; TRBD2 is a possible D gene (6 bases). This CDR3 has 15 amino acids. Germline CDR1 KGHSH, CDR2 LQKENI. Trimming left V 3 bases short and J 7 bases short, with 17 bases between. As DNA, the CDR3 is TGTGCCAGCTCACCCGAGGAGACTAGAAGGAATACGCAGTATTTT. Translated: CASSPEETRRNTQYF.

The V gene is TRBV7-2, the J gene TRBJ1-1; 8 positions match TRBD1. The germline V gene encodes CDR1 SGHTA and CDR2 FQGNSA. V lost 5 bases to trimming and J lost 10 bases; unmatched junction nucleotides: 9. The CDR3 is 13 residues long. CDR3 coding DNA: TGTGCCAGCAGCCTGTTTACCGGGACAGGAGCTTTCTTT. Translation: CASSLFTGTGAFF.

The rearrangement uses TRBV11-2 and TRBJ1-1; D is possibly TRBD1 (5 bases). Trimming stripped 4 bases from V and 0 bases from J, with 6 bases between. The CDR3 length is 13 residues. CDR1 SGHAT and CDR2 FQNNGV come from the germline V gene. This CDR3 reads CASSSGMNTEAFF. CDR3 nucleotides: TGTGCCAGCAGCTCAGGGATGAACACTGAAGCTTTCTTT.